One sample yielded the 26 T cell receptor beta chains listed below, sequenced in a study of CD8 T cells in Susac syndrome. Random hexamers served to reverse transcribe roughly 0.5 to 1 ug RNA. From the immunoSEQ multiplex PCR reads, TCRdb called clonotypes with MiXCR, one entry per CDR3 protein. The sample holds about 89,000 distinct CDR3 sequences, about 93% seen once. The sample taken for sequencing was CD8+ T cells from PBMCs. These TCRs come from a human donor in good health.

This chain links TRBV10-3 with TRBJ2-7; the D gene is possibly TRBD1 (7 bases). The V end lost 7 bases, the J end lost 4 bases, and 14 bases lay between the germline ends. Germline loops: CDR1 ENHRY, CDR2 SYGVKD. The CDR3 totals 13 residues. CDR3 bases: TGTGCCATCAAGGAGGGGGCGGTATACGAGCAGTACTTC. Its translation: CAIKEGAVYEQYF.

The J gene is TRBJ1-3, the V gene TRBV4-1, with D hard to call. The CDR3 is 14 residues long. CDR1 MGHRA and CDR2 YSYEKL come from the germline V gene. The V gene lost 4 bases and the J gene lost 8 bases, with 15 bases spanning the gap. CDR3 sequence reads: CASSPPRELDTIYF. CDR3 nucleotides: TGCGCCAGCAGCCCCCCTCGGGAACTTGACACCATATATTTT.

This sequence joins TRBV19 and TRBJ2-2, with TRBD2 matching 9 bases. The CDR3 runs 15 residues. Losses at the gene ends were 6 bases for V and 5 bases for J; bases not matched to a gene: 7. CDR1 is LNHDA, CDR2 SQIVND, per germline (reference sequence). DNA for the CDR3: TGTGCCAGTAGGAGTGAAGCGGGGGGAACCGGGGAGCTGTTTTTT. It specifies CASRSEAGGTGELFF. The full variable domain, completed using reference TRBV19 and TRBJ2-2, is DGGITQSPKYLFRKEGQNVTLSCEQNLNHDAMYWYRQDPGQGLRLIYYSQIVNDFQKGDIAEGYSVSREKKESFPLTVTSAQKNPTAFYLCASRSEAGGTGELFFGEGSRLTVL.

The V call is TRBV6-5, the J call TRBJ2-2; tentative D call: TRBD2 (6 bases). Trimming shortened V by 1 base and J by 3 bases, and 12 bases separated the two germline ends. The CDR3 contains 16 residues. The germline V gene has CDR1 MNHEY and CDR2 SVGAGI. In nucleotides, the CDR3 is TGTGCCAGCAGTTACTGGACGGGGGATCACACCGGGGAGCTGTTTTTT. As protein: CASSYWTGDHTGELFF.

The chain has TRBV27 and TRBJ2-3, with 7 bases matching TRBD2. The CDR3 totals 15 residues. In germline, CDR1 is MNHEY, CDR2 SMNVEV (reference sequence). J lost 6 bases, V lost 0 bases, and 6 bases had no gene match. The CDR3 bases are TGTGCCAGCAGTTTATCGACAGCGGGGAGGGATACGCAGTATTTT. It codes for CASSLSTAGRDTQYF.

DNA for the CDR3: TGTGCCAGCAGCTTATCTAGCGGGGGCTCAGAGACCCAGTACTTC. This codes for CASSLSSGGSETQYF. The V and J genes are TRBV7-3 and TRBJ2-5; TRBD2 matches 10 bases. The junction had 4 bases not matched to a gene; V was cut back by 2 bases and J by 4 bases. This CDR3 spans 15 amino acids. The germline V gene encodes CDR1 SGHTA and CDR2 FQGTGA.

V is TRBV27 and J is TRBJ2-1; 10 bases match TRBD2. V trimming: 4 bases; J trimming: 2 bases; junction bases outside the gene matches: 11. The CDR3 is made up of 18 amino acids. Germline V gene data show CDR1 as MNHEY and CDR2 as SMNVEV (reference sequence). The CDR3 spells CASSSRIAGGRTYNEQFF. Here the CDR3 DNA reads TGTGCCAGCAGTTCCAGGATAGCGGGGGGCCGGACCTACAATGAGCAGTTCTTC.

The V and J genes are TRBV29-1 and TRBJ2-2, with TRBD1 matching 7 bases. The CDR3 sequence is 12 residues long. V lost 7 bases, J lost 6 bases, and 5 bases stayed unmatched. Germline V lookup: CDR1 SQVTM, CDR2 ANQGSEA. CDR3 DNA: TGCAGCGCCCCGACAGGGTCCGGGGAGCTGTTTTTT. Residues: CSAPTGSGELFF.

The V and J genes are TRBV12-5 and TRBJ1-2; D gene unclear. The CDR3 spans 12 residues. The germline CDR1 and CDR2 sequences are LGHNT and FRNRAP. Trimming took 8 bases from V and 2 from J, leaving 9 bases between them. The CDR3 sequence: CASSQENYGYTF. The CDR3 DNA sequence: TGTGCTAGTTCACAAGAGAACTATGGCTACACCTTC.

This clonotype was counted once. The V gene is TRBV29-1, the J gene TRBJ1-2; TRBD1 matches 7 bases. With V trimmed by 3 bases and J by 4 bases, 8 bases remained unmatched. Germline CDR1 SQVTM, CDR2 ANQGSEA. There are 14 residues in the CDR3. DNA for the CDR3: TGCAGCGTTGATCCCGGGACAGCCTCCTATGGCTACACCTTC. Translation: CSVDPGTASYGYTF.

This sequence joins TRBV6-5 and TRBJ1-1; D is perhaps TRBD1 (6 bases). The CDR3 loop spans 13 amino acids. V was trimmed by 10 bases and J by 5 bases, leaving 17 bases between them. Germline-derived CDR1 and CDR2 are MNHEY and SVGAGI. The CDR3 loop is CANQLQGGTEAFF. CDR3 coding DNA: TGTGCCAACCAACTACAGGGTGGGACTGAAGCTTTCTTT.

The rearrangement links TRBV13 to TRBJ2-7, with TRBD2 matching over 7 bases. The germline CDR1 and CDR2 sequences are PRHDT and FYEKMQ (reference sequence). The CDR3 has 13 residues. Trimming removed 2 bases from V and 6 bases from J; junction bases left unmatched: 4. CDR3 residues: CASSLTSAPEQYF. The CDR3 DNA sequence: TGTGCCAGCAGCTTAACTAGCGCTCCCGAGCAGTACTTC.

The chain couples TRBV6-2 or TRBV6-3 to TRBJ1-5, with D uncertain. V was trimmed by 2 bases and J by 3 bases, leaving 11 bases between them. This CDR3 comprises 15 residues. CDR1 is MNHEY, CDR2 SVGEGT, per germline. Written as DNA, the CDR3 is TGTGCCAGCAGTTACACGCGGCAGATCAATCAGCCCCAGCATTTT. It codes for CASSYTRQINQPQHF.

The chain carries TRBV5-1 and TRBJ1-1, with TRBD1 identical over 9 bases. The junction had 10 bases not matched to a gene; V was cut back by 7 bases and J by 6 bases. There are 14 residues in the CDR3. From germline, CDR1 is SGHRS and CDR2 YFSETQ. CDR3 region: CASVGGTGSSEAFF. The CDR3 nucleotides are TGCGCCAGCGTTGGGGGGACAGGGTCGTCTGAAGCTTTCTTT.

The rearrangement links TRBV4-2 to TRBJ2-7; maybe TRBD1 (5 bases). V lost 1 base to trimming and J lost 2 bases, with 9 bases between them. The CDR3 has 14 amino acids. Germline loops: CDR1 LGHNA, CDR2 YNFKEQ. The CDR3 region is CASSQVGRAYEQYF. As DNA, the CDR3 is TGTGCCAGCAGCCAAGTGGGCAGGGCCTACGAGCAGTACTTC.

The chain links TRBV10-3 to TRBJ2-1; D possibly corresponds to TRBD2 (5 bases). Per germline, CDR1 ENHRY and CDR2 SYGVKD. The ends were cut back, 3 bases at V and 5 bases at J, with 17 bases in the middle. The CDR3 contains 16 residues. The CDR3 bases are TGTGCCATCAGTGATCGGGGAGCATCCACCAACAATGAGCAGTTCTTC. As protein: CAISDRGASTNNEQFF.

CDR3 in DNA: TGTGCCAGCAGCTCGAGACTAGCGGGGGGGCTATTCTACAATGAGCAGTTCTTC. Translated, it gives CASSSRLAGGLFYNEQFF. The chain couples TRBV7-9 to TRBJ2-1, with 14 bases lining up with TRBD2. V shed 4 bases and J 3 bases; nucleotides not matched to a gene: 8. There are 18 residues in the CDR3. Looked up from germline, CDR1 is SEHNR and CDR2 is FQNEAQ (reference sequence).

The chain employs TRBV9 and TRBJ1-2; TRBD1 is a possible D gene (6 bases). Germline-derived CDR1 and CDR2 are SGDLS and YYNGEE. The CDR3 totals 15 residues. Trimming took 3 bases from V and 5 from J, leaving 17 bases between them. CDR3 protein: CASSAGQGMVYGYTF. In nucleotides, the CDR3 is TGTGCCAGCAGCGCAGGGCAGGGGATGGTATATGGCTACACCTTC.

V gene TRBV7-9 combines with J gene TRBJ2-6; the match to TRBD2 covers 7 bases. J lost 4 bases, V lost 4 bases, and 7 bases had no gene match. The CDR3 sequence is 16 residues long. Per germline, CDR1 SEHNR and CDR2 FQNEAQ (reference sequence). CDR3 nucleotide sequence: TGTGCCAGCAGCTCCAAGGGAGGGCGCGGGGCCAACGTCCTGACTTTC. It codes for CASSSKGGRGANVLTF. Based on the CDR3 plus reference TRBV7-9 and TRBJ2-6, the full variable domain is DTGVSQNPRHKITKRGQNVTFRCDPISEHNRLYWYRQTLGQGPEFLTYFQNEAQLEKSRLLSDRFSAERPKGSFSTLEIQRTEQGDSAMYLCASSSKGGRGANVLTFGAGSRLTVL.

V usage is TRBV6-1 and J usage is TRBJ1-2; 10 bases are a match to TRBD1. Trimming removed 6 bases from V and 5 bases from J; junction bases left unmatched: 6. In germline, CDR1 is MNHNS, CDR2 SASEGT. This CDR3 is built from 14 residues. CDR3 loop: CASSAAGQGYGYTF. CDR3 coding DNA: TGTGCCAGCAGCGCAGCGGGACAGGGGTATGGCTACACCTTC.

V is TRBV19 and J is TRBJ2-7; a possible D gene is TRBD2 (6 bases). From germline, CDR1 is LNHDA and CDR2 SQIVND (reference sequence). Trimming shortened V by 7 bases and J by 2 bases, and 15 bases separated the two germline ends. The CDR3 is made up of 14 amino acids. CDR3 sequence (DNA): TGTGCCAGTACCAACGGGGGATCGGCCTACGAGCAGTACTTC. The encoded protein is CASTNGGSAYEQYF.

The V and J genes are TRBV13 and TRBJ2-6; a weak D match, TRBD1 (5 bases). V lost 1 base and J 0 bases, leaving 7 bases between the germline ends. Per germline, CDR1 PRHDT and CDR2 FYEKMQ (reference sequence). CDR3 size: 16 residues. The CDR3 DNA reads TGTGCCAGCAGCTTAGCCAGGGACTCTGGGGCCAACGTCCTGACTTTC. Translating it yields CASSLARDSGANVLTF.

The chain has TRBV11-1 and TRBJ1-1; no clear D gene. The CDR3 has 15 residues. Trimming pared 2 bases from V and 6 bases from J, leaving 16 bases between. Germline values: CDR1 SGHAT, CDR2 FQDESV (reference sequence). CDR3 nucleotide sequence: TGTGCCAGCAGCTTATTGAGAGGCGGTATGGCTGAAGCTTTCTTT. Its protein is CASSLLRGGMAEAFF.

The chain combines TRBV29-1 with TRBJ2-2; D is uncertain. CDR1 and CDR2 (germline): SQVTM, ANQGSEA. Trimming removed 6 bases from V and 6 bases from J, with 17 bases in between. CDR3 size: 14 residues. CDR3 loop: CSVLGQPGSGELFF. The CDR3 DNA is TGCAGCGTGCTCGGTCAGCCGGGTTCCGGGGAGCTGTTTTTT.

The chain couples TRBV7-7 to TRBJ1-1; D gene ambiguous. The CDR3 contains 13 residues. Germline V CDR1 and CDR2: SSHAT, FNYEAQ (reference sequence). Trimming pared 2 bases from V and 1 base from J, leaving 5 bases between. CDR3 amino acids: CASSLWENTEAFF. The CDR3 region has the DNA TGTGCCAGCAGCTTATGGGAGAACACTGAAGCTTTCTTT.

DNA for the CDR3: TGCAGCGTGGAGGACCCCTCCAACTATGGCTACACCTTC. Amino acid sequence: CSVEDPSNYGYTF. The chain is built from TRBV29-1 and TRBJ1-2; D gene uncertain. Germline CDR1 reads SQVTM; CDR2 reads ANQGSEA. With 6 bases removed from V and 2 bases from J, the gap between germline ends came to 13 bases. This CDR3 is built from 13 residues. Drawing the rest from reference TRBV29-1 and TRBJ1-2, the complete variable domain is SAVISQKPSRDICQRGTSLTIQCQVDSQVTMMFWYRQQPGQSLTLIATANQGSEATYESGFVIDKFPISRPNLTFSTLTVSNMSPEDSSIYLCSVEDPSNYGYTFGSGTRLTVV.